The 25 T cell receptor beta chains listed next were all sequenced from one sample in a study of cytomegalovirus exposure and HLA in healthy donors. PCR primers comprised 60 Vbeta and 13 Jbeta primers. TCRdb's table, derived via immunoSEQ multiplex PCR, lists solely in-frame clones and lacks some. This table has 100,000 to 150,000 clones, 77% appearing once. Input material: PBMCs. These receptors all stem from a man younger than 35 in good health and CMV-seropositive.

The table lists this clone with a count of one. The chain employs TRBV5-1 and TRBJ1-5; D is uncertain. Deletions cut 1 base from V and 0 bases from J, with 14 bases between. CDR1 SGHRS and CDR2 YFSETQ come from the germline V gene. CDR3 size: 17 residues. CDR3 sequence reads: CASSLPPQVHSNQPQHF. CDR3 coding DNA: TGCGCCAGCAGCTTGCCGCCCCAGGTCCATAGCAATCAGCCCCAGCATTTT.

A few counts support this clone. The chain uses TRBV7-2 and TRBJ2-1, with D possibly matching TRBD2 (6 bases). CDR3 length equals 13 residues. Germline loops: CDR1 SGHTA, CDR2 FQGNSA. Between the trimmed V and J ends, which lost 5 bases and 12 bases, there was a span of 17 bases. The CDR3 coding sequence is TGTGCCAGCAGCCGGCGGGGTGAAAGGGGGCAGTTCTTC. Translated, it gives CASSRRGERGQFF.

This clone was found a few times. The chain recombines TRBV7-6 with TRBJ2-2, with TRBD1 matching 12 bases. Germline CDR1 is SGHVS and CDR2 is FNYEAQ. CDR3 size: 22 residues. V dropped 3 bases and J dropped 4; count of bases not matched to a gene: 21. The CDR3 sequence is CASSFSRNRRDRGRIGTGELFF. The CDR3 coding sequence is TGTGCCAGCAGCTTTAGTAGAAATCGCCGGGACAGGGGGCGTATCGGCACCGGGGAGCTGTTTTTT.

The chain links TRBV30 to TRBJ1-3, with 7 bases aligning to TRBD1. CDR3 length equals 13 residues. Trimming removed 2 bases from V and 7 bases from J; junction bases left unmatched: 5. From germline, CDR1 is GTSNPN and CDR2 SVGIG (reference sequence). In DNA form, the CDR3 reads TGTGCCTGGAGTTCAGGGACAGCCAACACCATATATTTT. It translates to CAWSSGTANTIYF.

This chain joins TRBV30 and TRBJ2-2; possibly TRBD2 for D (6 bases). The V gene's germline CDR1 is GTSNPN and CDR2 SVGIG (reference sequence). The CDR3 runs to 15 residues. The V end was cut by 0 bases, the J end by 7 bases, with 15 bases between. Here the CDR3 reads CAWSVTRGNVGELFF. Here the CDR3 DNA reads TGTGCCTGGAGTGTAACCCGCGGGAACGTCGGGGAGCTGTTTTTT.

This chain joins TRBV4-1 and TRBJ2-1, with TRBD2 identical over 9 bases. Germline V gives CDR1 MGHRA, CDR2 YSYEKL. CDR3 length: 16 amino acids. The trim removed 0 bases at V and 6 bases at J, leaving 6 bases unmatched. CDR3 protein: CASSQEGSGRGNEQFF. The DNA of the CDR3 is TGCGCCAGCAGCCAAGAGGGTAGCGGGAGAGGCAATGAGCAGTTCTTC.

CDR3 DNA: TGTGCCAGCAGCCCGCCCGGACTTCAAGAGACCCAGTACTTC. Translating gives CASSPPGLQETQYF. The chain has TRBV7-9 and TRBJ2-5; a weak D match, TRBD2 (5 bases). The CDR3 is 14 residues long. Per the germline V gene, CDR1 is SEHNR and CDR2 is FQNEAQ (reference sequence). The V and J ends lost 5 bases and 2 bases respectively, with 12 bases between them.

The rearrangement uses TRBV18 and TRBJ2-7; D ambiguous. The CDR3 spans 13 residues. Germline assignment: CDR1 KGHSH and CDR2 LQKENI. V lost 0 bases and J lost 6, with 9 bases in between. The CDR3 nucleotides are TGTGCCAGCTCACCACCCCTCTCGGGCGAGCAGTACTTC. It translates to CASSPPLSGEQYF.

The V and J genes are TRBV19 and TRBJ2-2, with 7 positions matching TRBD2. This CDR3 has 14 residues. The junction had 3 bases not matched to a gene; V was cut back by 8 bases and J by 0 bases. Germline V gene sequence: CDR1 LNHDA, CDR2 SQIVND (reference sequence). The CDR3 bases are TGTGCCAGTGCGGGGGTATCGAACACCGGGGAGCTGTTTTTT. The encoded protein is CASAGVSNTGELFF.

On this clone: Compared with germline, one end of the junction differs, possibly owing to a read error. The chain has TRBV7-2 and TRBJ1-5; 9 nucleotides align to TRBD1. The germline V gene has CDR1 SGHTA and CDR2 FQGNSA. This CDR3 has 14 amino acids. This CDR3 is CAGSLNRGHQPQHF. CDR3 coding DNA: TGTGCCGGCAGCCTAAACAGGGGGCATCAGCCCCAGCATTTT.

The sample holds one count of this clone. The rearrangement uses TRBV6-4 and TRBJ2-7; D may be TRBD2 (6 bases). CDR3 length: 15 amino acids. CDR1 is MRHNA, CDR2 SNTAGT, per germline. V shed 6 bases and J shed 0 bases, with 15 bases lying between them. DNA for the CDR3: TGTGCCAGCAGGCGTGAGGCTAGCGCCTCCTACGAGCAGTACTTC. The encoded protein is CASRREASASYEQYF.

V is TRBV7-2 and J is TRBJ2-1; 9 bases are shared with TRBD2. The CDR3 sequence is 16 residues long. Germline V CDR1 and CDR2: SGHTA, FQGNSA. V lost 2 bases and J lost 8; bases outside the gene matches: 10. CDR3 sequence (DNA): TGTGCCAGCAGCTTATCGGCGAGCGGGGGGATATATGAGCAGTTCTTC. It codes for CASSLSASGGIYEQFF. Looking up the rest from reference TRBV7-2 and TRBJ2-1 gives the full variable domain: GAGVSQSPSNKVTEKGKDVELRCDPISGHTALYWYRQSLGQGLEFLIYFQGNSAPDKSGLPSDRFSAERTGGSVSTLTIQRTQQEDSAVYLCASSLSASGGIYEQFFGPGTRLTVL.

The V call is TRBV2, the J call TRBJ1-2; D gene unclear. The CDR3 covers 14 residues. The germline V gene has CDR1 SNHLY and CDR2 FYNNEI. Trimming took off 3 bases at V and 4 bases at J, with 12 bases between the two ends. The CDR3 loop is CASSEQKLLYGYTF. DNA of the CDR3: TGTGCCAGCAGTGAGCAAAAGCTCCTCTATGGCTACACCTTC.

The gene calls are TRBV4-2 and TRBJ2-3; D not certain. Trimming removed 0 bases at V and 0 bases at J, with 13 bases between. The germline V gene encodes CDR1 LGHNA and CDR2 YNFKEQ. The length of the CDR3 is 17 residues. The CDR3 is CASSQEGPRASTDTQYF. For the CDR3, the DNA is TGTGCCAGCAGCCAAGAGGGCCCAAGAGCTAGCACAGATACGCAGTATTTT.

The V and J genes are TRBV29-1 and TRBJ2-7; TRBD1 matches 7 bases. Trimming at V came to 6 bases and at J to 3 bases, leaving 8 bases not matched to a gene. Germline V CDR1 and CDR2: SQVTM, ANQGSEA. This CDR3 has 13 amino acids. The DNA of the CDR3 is TGCAGCGTATCACAGGGGTTGCTCTACGAGCAGTACTTC. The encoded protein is CSVSQGLLYEQYF.

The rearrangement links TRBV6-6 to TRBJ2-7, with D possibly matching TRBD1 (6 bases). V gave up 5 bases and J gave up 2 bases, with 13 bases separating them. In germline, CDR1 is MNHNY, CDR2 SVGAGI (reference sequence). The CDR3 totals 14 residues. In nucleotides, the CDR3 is TGTGCCAGCAGTCCCCTCCGGGACACCTACGAGCAGTACTTC. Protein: CASSPLRDTYEQYF.

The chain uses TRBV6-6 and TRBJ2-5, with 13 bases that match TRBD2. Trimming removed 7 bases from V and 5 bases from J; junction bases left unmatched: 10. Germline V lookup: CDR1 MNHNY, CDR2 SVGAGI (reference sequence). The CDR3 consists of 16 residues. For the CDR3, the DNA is TGTGCCAGCACTTTACTAGCGGGAGGGCCGGAGGAGACCCAGTACTTC. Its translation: CASTLLAGGPEETQYF.

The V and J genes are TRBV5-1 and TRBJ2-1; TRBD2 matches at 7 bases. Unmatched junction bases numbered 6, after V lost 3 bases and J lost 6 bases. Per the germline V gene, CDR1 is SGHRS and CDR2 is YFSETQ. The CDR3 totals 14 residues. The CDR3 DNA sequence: TGCGCCAGCAGCTCAGGTGGGGGGGGCAATGAGCAGTTCTTC. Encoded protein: CASSSGGGGNEQFF.

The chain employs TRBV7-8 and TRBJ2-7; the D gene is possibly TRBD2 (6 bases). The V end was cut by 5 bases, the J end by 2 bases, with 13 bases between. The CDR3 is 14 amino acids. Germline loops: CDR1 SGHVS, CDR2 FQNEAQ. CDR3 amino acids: CASSPNPGAYEQYF. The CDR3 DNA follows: TGTGCCAGCAGCCCGAATCCGGGGGCCTACGAGCAGTACTTC.

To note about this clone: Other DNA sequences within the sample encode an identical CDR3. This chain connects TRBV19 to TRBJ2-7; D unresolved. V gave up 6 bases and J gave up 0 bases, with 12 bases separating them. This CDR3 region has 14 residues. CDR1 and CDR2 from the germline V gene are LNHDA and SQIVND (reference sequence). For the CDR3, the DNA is TGTGCCAGTAGCCGCCCAGATAACTCCTACGAGCAGTACTTC. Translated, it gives CASSRPDNSYEQYF.

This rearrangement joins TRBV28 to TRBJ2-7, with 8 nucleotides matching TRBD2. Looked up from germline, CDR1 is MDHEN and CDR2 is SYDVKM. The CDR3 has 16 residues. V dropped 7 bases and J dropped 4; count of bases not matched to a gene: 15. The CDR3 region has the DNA TGTGCCAGCAATCCTCCTCCCGGGACTAGATATTACGAGCAGTACTTC. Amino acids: CASNPPPGTRYYEQYF.

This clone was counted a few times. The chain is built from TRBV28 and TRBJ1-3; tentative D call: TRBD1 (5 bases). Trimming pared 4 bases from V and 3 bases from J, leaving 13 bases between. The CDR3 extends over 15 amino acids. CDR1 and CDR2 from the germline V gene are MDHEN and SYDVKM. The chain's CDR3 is CASSYRRAYGNTIYF. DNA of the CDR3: TGTGCCAGCAGTTATCGCAGGGCTTATGGAAACACCATATATTTT.

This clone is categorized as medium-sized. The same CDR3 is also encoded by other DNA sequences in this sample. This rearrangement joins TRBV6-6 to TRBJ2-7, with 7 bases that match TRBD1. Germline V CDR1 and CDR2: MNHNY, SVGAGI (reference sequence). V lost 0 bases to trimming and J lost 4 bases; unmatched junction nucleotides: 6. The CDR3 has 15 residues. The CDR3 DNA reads TGTGCCAGCAGTTACTCGGGACAGAGTTCTTACGAGCAGTACTTC. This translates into CASSYSGQSSYEQYF.

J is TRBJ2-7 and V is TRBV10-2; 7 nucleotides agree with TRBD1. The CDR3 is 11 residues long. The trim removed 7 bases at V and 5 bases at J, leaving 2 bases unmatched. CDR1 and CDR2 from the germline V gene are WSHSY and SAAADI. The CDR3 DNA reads TGCGCCAGCATAGGGGGCCACGAGCAGTACTTC. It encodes CASIGGHEQYF.

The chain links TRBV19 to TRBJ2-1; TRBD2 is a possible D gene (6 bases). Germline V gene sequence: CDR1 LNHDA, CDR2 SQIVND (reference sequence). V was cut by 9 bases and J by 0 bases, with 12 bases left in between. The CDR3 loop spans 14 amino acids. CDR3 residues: CASTEEGSYNEQFF. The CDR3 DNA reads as TGTGCCAGCACCGAGGAGGGCTCCTACAATGAGCAGTTCTTC. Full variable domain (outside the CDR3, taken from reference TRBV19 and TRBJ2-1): DGGITQSPKYLFRKEGQNVTLSCEQNLNHDAMYWYRQDPGQGLRLIYYSQIVNDFQKGDIAEGYSVSREKKESFPLTVTSAQKNPTAFYLCASTEEGSYNEQFFGPGTRLTVL.